Sequencing of this T cell receptor beta chain was carried out in a study of T cell responses to AZD1222 COVID-19 vaccine. Study at large: It was second doses at about 4 or about 12 weeks that were pooled. Overall study findings and caveats: Of spike-specific TCRs, nearly half reportedly target regions left unmutated in variants. Most donors were white British and more were female, and clonal diversity was possibly underestimated. Repertoires were collected only later (after the peak T cell response had occurred).

With respect to this clone: Its antigen remains unidentified.

Per germline, CDR1 SNHLY and CDR2 FYNNEI. The V end lost 2 bases, the J end lost 4 bases, and 11 bases lay between the germline ends. This CDR3 spans 15 amino acids. The repertoire was sequenced with immunoSEQ multiplex PCR; TCRdb's copy has only in-frame clones and lacks some. The data contain roughly 110,000 clones, 80% to 85% of them seen just once; the ten biggest clones take up about 9.4%. This TCR derives from an adult in good health. This sequence joins TRBV2 and TRBJ2-2; tentatively, D is TRBD1 (5 bases). The material was peripheral blood, obtained on day 0 of AZD1222 vaccination. The CDR3 region has the DNA TGTGCCAGCAGTGAACAGGGTCGAGGCACCGGGGAGCTGTTTTTT. Translating gives CASSEQGRGTGELFF.